A single sample gave rise to the 7 T cell receptor beta chains below, sequenced in a study of shared clonotypes between healthy human individuals. Clones were read by immunoSEQ multiplex PCR, and TCRdb kept only the in-frame ones, dropping some. Of more than 2 million clones in the sample, 85% to 95% were seen once. Sequencing used naive CD4+ T cells sorted from blood. Noted subset: CD45RA+ positively selected. The receptors originated from a man younger than 30 in good health.

V is TRBV18 and J is TRBJ1-6, with 8 bases aligning to TRBD1. The CDR3 totals 14 residues. Germline lookup yields CDR1 KGHSH and CDR2 LQKENI. V shed 5 bases and J 7 bases; nucleotides not matched to a gene: 4. This chain's CDR3 is CASSDRGRNSPLHF. Written as DNA, the CDR3 is TGTGCCAGCTCAGACAGGGGAAGGAATTCACCCCTCCACTTT.

The chain recombines TRBV5-4 with TRBJ2-1, with 8 bases fitting TRBD2. The CDR3 loop spans 17 amino acids. CDR1 is SGHNT, CDR2 YYREEE, per germline (reference sequence). The ends lost 3 bases at V and 1 base at J; junction bases unmatched: 9. The CDR3 spells CASSSPVAGFSYNEQFF. The CDR3 DNA is TGTGCCAGCAGCTCCCCGGTAGCGGGGTTTTCCTACAATGAGCAGTTCTTC. The full variable domain, with the rest looked up from reference TRBV5-4 and TRBJ2-1, is ETGVTQSPTHLIKTRGQQVTLRCSSQSGHNTVSWYQQALGQGPQFIFQYYREEENGRGNFPPRFSGLQFPNYSSELNVNALELDDSALYLCASSSPVAGFSYNEQFFGPGTRLTVL.

Worth noting for this clone: Different DNA sequences within this sample yield the same CDR3. CDR3 sequence reads: CASSLRQGETQYF. The CDR3, as DNA: TGCGCCAGCAGCTTGCGTCAGGGAGAGACCCAGTACTTC. This chain connects TRBV5-1 to TRBJ2-5; perhaps TRBD1 as D (5 bases). The CDR3 is 13 amino acids. Trimming shortened V by 1 base and J by 4 bases, and 8 bases separated the two germline ends. Germline V CDR1 and CDR2: SGHRS, YFSETQ. Supplemented by reference TRBV5-1 and TRBJ2-5, the full variable domain reads KAGVTQTPRYLIKTRGQQVTLSCSPISGHRSVSWYQQTPGQGLQFLFEYFSETQRNKGNFPGRFSGRQFSNSRSEMNVSTLELGDSALYLCASSLRQGETQYFGPGTRLLVL.

This chain connects TRBV7-8 to TRBJ2-1; tentative D call: TRBD1 (5 bases). The CDR3 covers 15 residues. V was trimmed by 5 bases and J by 6 bases, leaving 17 bases between them. CDR1 is SGHVS and CDR2 is FQNEAQ in the germline V gene. The CDR3 nucleotides read TGTGCCAGCAGCCCGCAGGGCCCCAAGGCCAATGAGCAGTTCTTC. Encoded protein: CASSPQGPKANEQFF.

This chain connects TRBV6-1 to TRBJ2-6, with D maybe TRBD1 (6 bases). V was shortened by 2 bases and J by 2 bases, with 13 bases between the two germline ends. This CDR3 contains 17 residues. CDR1 is MNHNS and CDR2 is SASEGT in the germline V gene. CDR3 nucleotide sequence: TGTGCCAGCAGTGAAATACGCCCAGGGGCTGGGGCCAACGTCCTGACTTTC. This translates into CASSEIRPGAGANVLTF.

The count of this clone is one. The V call is TRBV10-1, the J call TRBJ1-4; D not certain. Germline V gene data show CDR1 as WNHNN and CDR2 as SYGVQD (reference sequence). V was trimmed by 2 bases and J by 8 bases, leaving 9 bases between them. This CDR3 spans 13 amino acids. Here the CDR3 reads CASSEGPGEKLFF. The DNA for the CDR3 is TGCGCCAGCAGTGAGGGGCCAGGAGAAAAACTGTTTTTT.

This chain links TRBV5-6 with TRBJ2-3; possibly TRBD1 for D (6 bases). The V end was cut by 6 bases, the J end by 2 bases, with 13 bases between. Germline V gene lookup returns CDR1 SGHDT and CDR2 YYEEEE. The CDR3 has 14 amino acids. CDR3 sequence (DNA): TGTGCCAGCAAAGGGACAAGTTACACAGATACGCAGTATTTT. Residues: CASKGTSYTDTQYF.